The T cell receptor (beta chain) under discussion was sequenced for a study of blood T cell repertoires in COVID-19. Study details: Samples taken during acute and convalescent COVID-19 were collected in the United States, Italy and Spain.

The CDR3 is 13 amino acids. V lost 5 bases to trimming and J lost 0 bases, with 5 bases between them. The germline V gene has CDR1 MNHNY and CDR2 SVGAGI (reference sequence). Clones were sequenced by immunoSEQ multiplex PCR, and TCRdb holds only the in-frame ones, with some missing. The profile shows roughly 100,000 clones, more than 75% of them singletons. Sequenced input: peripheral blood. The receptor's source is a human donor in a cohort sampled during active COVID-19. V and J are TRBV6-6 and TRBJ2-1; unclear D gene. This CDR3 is CASSASSYNEQFF. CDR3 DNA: TGTGCCAGCAGTGCCAGCTCCTACAATGAGCAGTTCTTC.